This T cell receptor (beta chain) emerged from a study of shared clonotypes between healthy human individuals. Notes on the study in general: How much donors shared clonotypes was expected to be affected by sequencing depth.

This clone has a handful of counts. The antigen is unknown. The donors were adults (healthy and HIV-negative) with no recent acute infections or vaccinations. For every subset, genomic DNA was evenly distributed across several immunoSEQ plates. It was 300 ng DNA, about 30,000 T cell genomes, that went into each replicate PCR of unsorted PBMC. Assay used: immunoSEQ multiplex PCR; TCRdb lists only in-frame clones, some missing. The table shows roughly 490,000 clones, with around 78% occurring only once. Sequenced sample: PBMCs. The clonotype originates from a woman aged 40-49 years in good health. Some clones in this sample may be carry-over from other donors' samples.

DNA for the CDR3: TGTGCCAGCAGCTACCCAACCCCAGCCACGCACACCGGGGAGCTGTTTTTT. Its protein is CASSYPTPATHTGELFF. The V gene is TRBV7-2, the J gene TRBJ2-2; D is uncertain. The germline V gene has CDR1 SGHTA and CDR2 FQGNSA. V lost 4 bases to trimming and J lost 3 bases, with 18 bases between them. CDR3 length: 17 amino acids. Full variable domain (outside the CDR3, taken from reference TRBV7-2 and TRBJ2-2): GAGVSQSPSNKVTEKGKDVELRCDPISGHTALYWYRQSLGQGLEFLIYFQGNSAPDKSGLPSDRFSAERTGGSVSTLTIQRTQQEDSAVYLCASSYPTPATHTGELFFGEGSRLTVL.